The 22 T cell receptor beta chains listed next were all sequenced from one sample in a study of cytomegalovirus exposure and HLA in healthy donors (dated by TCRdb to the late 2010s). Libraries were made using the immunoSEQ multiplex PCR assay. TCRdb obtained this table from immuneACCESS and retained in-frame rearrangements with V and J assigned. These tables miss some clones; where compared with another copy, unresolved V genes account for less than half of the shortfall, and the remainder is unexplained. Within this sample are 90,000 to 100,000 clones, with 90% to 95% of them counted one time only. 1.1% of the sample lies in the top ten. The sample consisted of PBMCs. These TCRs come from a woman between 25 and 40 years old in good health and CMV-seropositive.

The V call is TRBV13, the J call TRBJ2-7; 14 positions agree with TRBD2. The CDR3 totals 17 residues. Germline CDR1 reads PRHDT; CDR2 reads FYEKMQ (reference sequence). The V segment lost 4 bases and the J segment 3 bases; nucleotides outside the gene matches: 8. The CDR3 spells CASSSTGLAGGSYEQYF. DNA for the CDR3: TGTGCCAGCAGCTCCACCGGACTAGCGGGAGGTAGCTACGAGCAGTACTTC.

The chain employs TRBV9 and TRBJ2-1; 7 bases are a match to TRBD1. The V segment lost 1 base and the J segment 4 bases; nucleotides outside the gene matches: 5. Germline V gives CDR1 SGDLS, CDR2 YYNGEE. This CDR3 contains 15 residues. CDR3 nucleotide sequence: TGTGCCAGCAGCGTAATGGGACAGATTTACAATGAGCAGTTCTTC. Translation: CASSVMGQIYNEQFF.

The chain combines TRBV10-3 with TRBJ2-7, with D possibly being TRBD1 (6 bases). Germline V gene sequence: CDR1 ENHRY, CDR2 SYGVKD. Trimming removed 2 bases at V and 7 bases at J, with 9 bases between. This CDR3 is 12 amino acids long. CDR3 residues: CAISERGTEQYF. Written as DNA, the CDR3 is TGTGCCATCAGTGAGAGGGGGACGGAGCAGTACTTC.

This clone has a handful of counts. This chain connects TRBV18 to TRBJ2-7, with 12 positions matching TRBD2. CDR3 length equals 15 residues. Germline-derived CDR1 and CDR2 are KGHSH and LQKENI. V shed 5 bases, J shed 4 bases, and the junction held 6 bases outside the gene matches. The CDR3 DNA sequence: TGTGCCAGCTCAGAGAAGACTAGCGGGAGTTACGAGCAGTACTTC. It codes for CASSEKTSGSYEQYF.

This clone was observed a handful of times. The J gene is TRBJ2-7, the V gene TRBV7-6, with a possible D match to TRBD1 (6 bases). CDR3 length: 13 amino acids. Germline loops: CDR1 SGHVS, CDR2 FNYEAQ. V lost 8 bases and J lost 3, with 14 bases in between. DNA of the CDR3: TGTGCCAGCGCTAGGACAGAAAACTACGAGCAGTACTTC. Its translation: CASARTENYEQYF.

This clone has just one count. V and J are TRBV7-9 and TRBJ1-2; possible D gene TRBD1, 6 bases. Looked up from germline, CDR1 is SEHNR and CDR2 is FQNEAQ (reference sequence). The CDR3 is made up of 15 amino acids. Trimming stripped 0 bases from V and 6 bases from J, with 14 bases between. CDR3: CASSLANRAGDGYTF. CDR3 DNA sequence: TGTGCCAGCAGCTTAGCGAACAGGGCAGGCGATGGCTACACCTTC.

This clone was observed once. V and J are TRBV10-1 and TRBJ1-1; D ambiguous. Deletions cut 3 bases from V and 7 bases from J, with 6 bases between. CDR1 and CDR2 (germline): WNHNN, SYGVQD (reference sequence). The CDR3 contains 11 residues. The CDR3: CASSDGDEAFF. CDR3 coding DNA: TGCGCCAGCAGTGATGGAGATGAAGCTTTCTTT.

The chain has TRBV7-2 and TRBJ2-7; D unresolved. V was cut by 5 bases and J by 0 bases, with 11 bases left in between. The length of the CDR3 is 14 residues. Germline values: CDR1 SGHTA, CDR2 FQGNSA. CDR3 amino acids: CASSRSVSSYEQYF. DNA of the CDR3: TGTGCCAGCAGCCGGTCTGTAAGCTCCTACGAGCAGTACTTC.

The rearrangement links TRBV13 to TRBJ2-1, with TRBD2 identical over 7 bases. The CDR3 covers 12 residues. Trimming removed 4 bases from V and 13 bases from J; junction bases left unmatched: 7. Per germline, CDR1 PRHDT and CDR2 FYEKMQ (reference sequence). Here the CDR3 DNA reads TGTGCCAGCAGCTCTAAGTGGGGGGGTCAGTTCTTC. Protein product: CASSSKWGGQFF.

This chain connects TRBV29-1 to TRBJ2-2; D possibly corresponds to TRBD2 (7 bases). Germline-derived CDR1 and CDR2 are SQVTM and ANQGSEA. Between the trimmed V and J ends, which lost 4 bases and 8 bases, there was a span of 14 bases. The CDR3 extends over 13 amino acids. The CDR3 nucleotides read TGCAGCGTTGGTCGGGGGGCAACGGGGGAGCTGTTTTTT. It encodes CSVGRGATGELFF.

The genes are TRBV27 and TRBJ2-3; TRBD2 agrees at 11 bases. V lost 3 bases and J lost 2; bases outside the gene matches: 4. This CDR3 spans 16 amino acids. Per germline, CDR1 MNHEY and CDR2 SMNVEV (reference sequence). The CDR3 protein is CASSFRTSGFTDTQYF. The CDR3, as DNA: TGTGCCAGCAGTTTCCGGACTAGCGGGTTCACAGATACGCAGTATTTT.

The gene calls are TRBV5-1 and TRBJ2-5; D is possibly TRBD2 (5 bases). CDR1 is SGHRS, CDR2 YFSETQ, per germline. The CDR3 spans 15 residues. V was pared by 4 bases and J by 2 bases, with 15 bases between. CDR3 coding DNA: TGCGCCAGCAGCCGATATGACTATGGGCAAGAGACCCAGTACTTC. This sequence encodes CASSRYDYGQETQYF.

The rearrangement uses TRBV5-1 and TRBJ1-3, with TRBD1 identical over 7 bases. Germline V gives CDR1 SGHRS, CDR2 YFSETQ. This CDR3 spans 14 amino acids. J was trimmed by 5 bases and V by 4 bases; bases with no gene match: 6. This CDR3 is CASSPGTARNTIYF. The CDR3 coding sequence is TGCGCCAGCAGCCCGGGGACAGCGCGAAACACCATATATTTT.

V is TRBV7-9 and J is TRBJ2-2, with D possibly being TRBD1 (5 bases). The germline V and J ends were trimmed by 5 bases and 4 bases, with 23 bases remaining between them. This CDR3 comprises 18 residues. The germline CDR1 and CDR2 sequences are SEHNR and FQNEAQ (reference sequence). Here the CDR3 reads CASSLQTDSIEITGELFF. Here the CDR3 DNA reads TGTGCCAGCAGCCTACAAACAGACAGTATCGAGATCACCGGGGAGCTGTTTTTT.

CDR3 nucleotide sequence: TGTGCCAGCAGTCCTACAGCACTCACTAACTATGGCTACACCTTC. It yields the protein CASSPTALTNYGYTF. The rearrangement uses TRBV28 and TRBJ1-2; D is undetermined. CDR3 length: 15 residues. Germline CDR1 is MDHEN and CDR2 is SYDVKM. Trimming cost V 5 bases and J 0 bases, with 13 bases left between them.

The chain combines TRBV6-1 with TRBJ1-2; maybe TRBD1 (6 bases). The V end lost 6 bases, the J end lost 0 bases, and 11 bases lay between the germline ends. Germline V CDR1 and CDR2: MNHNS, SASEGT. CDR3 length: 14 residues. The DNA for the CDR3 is TGTGCCAGCAGACCCAGGGGTCCTAACTATGGCTACACCTTC. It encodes CASRPRGPNYGYTF.

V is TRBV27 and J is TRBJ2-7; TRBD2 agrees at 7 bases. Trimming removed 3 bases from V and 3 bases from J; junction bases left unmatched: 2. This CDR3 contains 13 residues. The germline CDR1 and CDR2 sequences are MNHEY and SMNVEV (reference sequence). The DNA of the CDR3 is TGTGCCAGCAGTTTCCGGACTAGCTACGAGCAGTACTTC. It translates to CASSFRTSYEQYF.

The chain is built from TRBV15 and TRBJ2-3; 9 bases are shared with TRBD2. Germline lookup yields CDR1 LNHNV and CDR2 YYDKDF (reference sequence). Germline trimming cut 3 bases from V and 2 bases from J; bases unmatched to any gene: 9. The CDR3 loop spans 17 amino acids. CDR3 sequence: CATSSEASGNPTDTQYF. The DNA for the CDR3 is TGTGCCACCAGCAGTGAAGCTAGCGGGAACCCCACAGATACGCAGTATTTT.

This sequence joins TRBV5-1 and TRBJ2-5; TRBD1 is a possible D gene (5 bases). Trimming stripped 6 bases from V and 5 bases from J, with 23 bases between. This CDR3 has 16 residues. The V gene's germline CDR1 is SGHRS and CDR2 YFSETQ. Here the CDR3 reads CASTLLPGQGHETQYF. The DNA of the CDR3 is TGCGCCAGCACCCTCCTTCCCGGCCAGGGTCATGAGACCCAGTACTTC.

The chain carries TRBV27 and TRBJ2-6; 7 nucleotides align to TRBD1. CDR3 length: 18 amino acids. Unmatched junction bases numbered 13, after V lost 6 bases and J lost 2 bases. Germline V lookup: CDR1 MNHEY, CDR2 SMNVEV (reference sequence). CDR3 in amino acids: CASSQTGRSIPGANVLTF. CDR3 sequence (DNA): TGTGCCAGCAGCCAGACAGGGAGAAGTATCCCTGGGGCCAACGTCCTGACTTTC.

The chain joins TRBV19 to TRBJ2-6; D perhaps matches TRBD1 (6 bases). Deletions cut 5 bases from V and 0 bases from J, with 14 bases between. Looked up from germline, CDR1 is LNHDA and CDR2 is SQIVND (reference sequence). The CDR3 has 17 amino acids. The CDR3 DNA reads TGTGCCAGTAGTGCCGGGGCAGGGGTCTCTGGGGCCAACGTCCTGACTTTC. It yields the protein CASSAGAGVSGANVLTF.

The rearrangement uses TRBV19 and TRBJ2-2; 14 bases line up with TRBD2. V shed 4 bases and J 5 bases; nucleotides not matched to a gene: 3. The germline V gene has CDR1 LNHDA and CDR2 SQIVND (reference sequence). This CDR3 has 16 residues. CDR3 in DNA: TGTGCCAGTAGTACAAGACTAGCGGGGGGGACCGGGGAGCTGTTTTTT. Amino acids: CASSTRLAGGTGELFF.